The clone carrying this T cell receptor beta chain was seen many times. The record originates from a study of T cells in Graves' hyperthyroidism and ophthalmopathy. Trimming cost V 6 bases and J 8 bases, with 8 bases left between them. Germline CDR1 and CDR2: SGHAT and FQNNGV. CDR3 length: 10 residues. Amplified regions were TCR beta CDR3 sequences from RNA transcripts. A set of HTBI primers served as the primers for a first-round RT-PCR of the TCR CDR3. One entry per CDR3 protein, called by TCRdb with MiXCR from the multiplex PCR reads. Counted here are about 640,000 distinct CDR3 sequences, less than 25% occurring once; the ten biggest clones make up approximately 30%.

The gene calls are TRBV11-2 and TRBJ2-7; D remains ambiguous. This receptor was identified in a man aged 25-45 years with Graves' ophthalmopathy. Sequences were obtained from blood. CDR3 region: CASSHQQQYF. The CDR3 DNA follows: TGTGCCAGCAGTCACCAGCAGCAGTACTTC.